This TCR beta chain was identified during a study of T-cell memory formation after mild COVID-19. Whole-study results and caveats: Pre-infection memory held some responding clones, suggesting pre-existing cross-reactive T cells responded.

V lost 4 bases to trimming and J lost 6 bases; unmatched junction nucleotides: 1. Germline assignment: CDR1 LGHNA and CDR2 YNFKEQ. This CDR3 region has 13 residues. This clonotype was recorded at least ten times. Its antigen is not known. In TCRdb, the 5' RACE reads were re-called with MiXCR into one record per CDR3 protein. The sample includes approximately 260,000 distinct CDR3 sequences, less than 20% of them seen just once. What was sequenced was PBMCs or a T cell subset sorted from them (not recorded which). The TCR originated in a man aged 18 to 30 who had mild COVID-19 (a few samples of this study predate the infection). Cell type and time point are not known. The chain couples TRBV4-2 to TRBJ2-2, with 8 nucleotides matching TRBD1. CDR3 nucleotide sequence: TGTGCCAGCAGCCGACAGGGGCCCGGGGAGCTGTTTTTT. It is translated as CASSRQGPGELFF.